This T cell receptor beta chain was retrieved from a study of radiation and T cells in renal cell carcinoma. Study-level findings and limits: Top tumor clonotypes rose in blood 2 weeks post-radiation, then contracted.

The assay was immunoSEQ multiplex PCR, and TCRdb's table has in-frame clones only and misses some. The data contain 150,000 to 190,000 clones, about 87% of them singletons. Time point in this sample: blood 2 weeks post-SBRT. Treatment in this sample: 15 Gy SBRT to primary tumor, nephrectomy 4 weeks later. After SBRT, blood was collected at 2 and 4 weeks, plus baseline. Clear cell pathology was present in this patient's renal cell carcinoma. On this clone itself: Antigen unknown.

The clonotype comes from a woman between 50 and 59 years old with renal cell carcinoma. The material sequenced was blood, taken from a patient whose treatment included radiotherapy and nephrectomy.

CDR3 sequence: CASSYGRVPNQPQHF. The CDR3 DNA follows: TGTGCCAGCAGTTACGGGAGGGTCCCTAATCAGCCCCAGCATTTT. This chain links TRBV6-5 with TRBJ1-5; D is unclear. The V end lost 2 bases, the J end lost 4 bases, and 12 bases lay between the germline ends. The CDR3 consists of 15 residues. Germline-derived CDR1 and CDR2 are MNHEY and SVGAGI.